This T cell receptor (beta chain) originates from a study of cytomegalovirus exposure and HLA in healthy donors (dated by TCRdb to the late 2010s). In the study overall: In an earlier analysis of about 560 of the donors, roughly 300 Gb of sequence data and 95 million to 130 million unique TCR beta sequences from 150 million to 200 million T cells were reported. An early release covering some 640 HLA-typed donors comprised 300 to 350 gigabases of sequencing data and around 80 million unique TCR sequences. Among the approximately 430 genotyped donors, about 85% belonged to the genetic ancestry cluster associated with self-reported Caucasian donors. The study aimed to test whether cataloging public T cell receptors could reveal signatures of past pathogen exposure. Using immunosequencing, the study profiled T cell repertoires from around 670 subjects and related those repertoires to cytomegalovirus serostatus. Along with the 666-subject first cohort, a separate validation cohort of around 120 different subjects was used. To predict cytomegalovirus infection status, the study combined high-throughput TCR immunosequencing, statistical association of individual TCRs with disease status, and machine learning. To study patterns of TCR occurrence, a later analysis re-analyzed previously published TCR beta repertoires from under 750 donors and added high-resolution HLA genotyping. Rather than using new phenotypic data, the later analysis identified candidate immune exposures from TCR beta sequences and from how often those sequences occurred across donors. An earlier analysis of 587 of the donors applied high-throughput TCR beta sequencing to assess whether each TCR beta V gene segment acted as functional or pseudogenic. Donor age, sex, ethnicity and CMV serostatus were compiled together with the repertoire data. In a later genetic analysis, genome-wide SNP genotypes for about 55% of the roughly 700 donors were used, and that subset was treated as a discovery cohort. All discovery cohort repertoires had been generated using a single sequencing platform. HLA typing covered class I and class II loci at four-digit resolution. Typing coverage varied by locus: about 629-640 donors for A, B, C, DRB1 and DQB1; roughly 520 for DQA1; more than 600 for DPA1; 450 to 480 for DPB1. Four to six DR-DQ haplotypes were handled as single units for association and clustering because linkage in the cohort was strong. Among about 390 genotyped donors of the cohort, an average of about 240,000 unique TCR beta nucleotide sequences were sequenced per donor, roughly a sixth of them non-productive.

Libraries were prepared through the immunoSEQ multiplex PCR assay. The multiplex PCR relied on a mix of 60 forward primers for TCR Vbeta segments and 13 reverse primers for TCR Jbeta segments. The CDR3 region of rearranged TCR beta genes was amplified from genomic DNA by a multiplex PCR assay. Amplified TCR beta libraries were sequenced as 87-base-pair reads on the Illumina HiSeq System. The source study handled its data this way. In a later analysis, tens of millions of unique TCR beta chains were counted across the roughly 700 repertoires, and approximately 11 million of these chains were shared by at least two donors. A nearest-neighbor algorithm error-corrected the raw reads and collapsed the reads into unique sequences, merging closely related sequences to remove PCR and sequencing errors. Alignment of CDR3 sequences to IMGT reference sequences was used to assign V, D and J gene segments. Each retained sequence needed at least a six-nucleotide match to both a V gene segment and a J gene segment. Rearrangements were classified as productive when the CDR3 lacked stop codons and remained in frame with V and J, and all other rearrangements were classified as non-productive. CDR3 was defined according to IMGT convention as the region running from the second conserved V-encoded cysteine to the conserved J-encoded phenylalanine. The earlier analysis of some 580 of the donors excluded any sequence lacking an unambiguous match to a single V gene segment. An earlier analysis of fewer than 750 of the donors classified V segments as functional when productive rearrangements were above 56.7% and as segregating when the standard deviation between donors was above 5%. A statistical classification framework was built for diagnosing cytomegalovirus status from the catalog of TCR beta chain sequences. In a later analysis, V and J genes were assigned by comparing TCR nucleotide sequences against IMGT/GENE-DB human TR gene sequences. The TCRdist pipeline was used in a later analysis to assign CDR3 sequences and most-parsimonious VDJ recombination scenarios. A later analysis defined each TCR beta chain by its CDR3 amino acid sequence plus V-gene family, and excluded reads lacking a unique V-gene family. In a later analysis, fewer than 650 highly shared, low-generation-probability nucleotide sequences were removed to address suspected cross-contamination and a sequencing artifact. A later analysis calculated a clonal expansion index for each public chain from normalized within-repertoire ranks of inferred template counts. In a later analysis, generation probabilities were computed with a VDJ recombination model fitted to out-of-frame rearrangements, and the resulting probabilities were checked against IGoR. A later analysis scored TCR-TCR, TCR-HLA and TCR-CMV co-occurrence with hypergeometric tests, applying a repertoire-size bias correction to TCR pairs. In a later analysis, false discovery rates were estimated by permuting HLA or CMV assignments 20 times. In a later analysis, co-occurring TCRs were grouped using DBSCAN, with TCRdist sequence similarity added in when clustering inside HLA-allele-positive subsets. Co-occurrence clustering excluded repertoires with fewer than 30,000 or more than 120,000 public chains, plus five with anomalous nucleotide sharing. TCRdb limited this immuneACCESS table to in-frame rearrangements with V and J called. A share of clones is missing; checked studies link under half to unresolved V genes, and the rest is unexplained. For V, J and clone size, that table is used; D and trimming come from the DNA. In this sample the table shows around 170,000 clones, around 80% of which occur a single time. The top ten clones comprise about 1.5% of the sample.

The cohort was made up of 666 healthy bone marrow donors. Cohort members were all nominally healthy when sampled, although unrecorded immune exposures were likely present. The donor was CMV seronegative and was included in the group of several hundred seronegative cohort members. A peripheral blood sample was provided by each donor, and peripheral blood mononuclear cells were used for TCR beta sequencing. The Qiagen DNeasy Blood Extraction Kit was used to extract genomic DNA from the blood cell samples. On the study overall, not on this receptor specifically: Because counts were too low, about 17 rarely observed V segments, including chromosome 9 orphons, were excluded from the earlier analysis of roughly 580 of the donors. Because the 87-base-pair reads could not distinguish some IMGT-functional V segments, including TRBV6-2 and TRBV6-3, those segments were excluded. When HLA alleles, especially DR and DQ, strongly co-occurred, TCR associations were difficult to assign to individual alleles. For the cohort, immune exposure information was limited to CMV serostatus. A later analysis found that most CMV-associated TCR beta chains appeared HLA-restricted, with HLA associations seemingly driven largely by CMV exposure. Sequencing depth was assumed to be roughly uniform across donors in the presence/absence analyses, though that assumption may not hold. Linkage disequilibrium might explain the correlated functional status among segregating V segments, but an unknown experimental factor could not be ruled out. A group of highly shared sequence variants was considered likely to be a technical artifact of the sequencing pipeline. Several of the top co-occurrence clusters appeared to be linked to parvovirus B19, influenza, CMV and Epstein-Barr virus, according to a later analysis. Most TCR sequences were observed very rarely across donors, whereas some public TCRs were present in many individuals. In vitro tests confirmed that three of the cytomegalovirus-associated TCR beta chains recognize cytomegalovirus antigens. According to the authors, the approach could potentially be generalized to other disease states and immunological phenotypes. A later genetic analysis reported fewer N-insertions in productive TCRs among donors in an Asian-associated ancestry cluster than the roughly 700-donor mean. According to a later analysis, TCR association rates differed among HLA loci, with DRB1 alleles showing the most associated TCRs and HLA-C alleles showing the fewest. The classifier was reported to diagnose cytomegalovirus status with high specificity and sensitivity in both the original cohort and the validation cohort. An earlier analysis of approximately 600 of the donors showed that most TCR beta V segments appeared in productive rearrangements either about 87% or about 30% of the time, which broadly matched IMGT annotations. In this cohort, only TCR beta chains were sequenced, and detectable features were limited by the absence of alpha or paired-chain data. The study listed 164 TCR beta chains as associated with cytomegalovirus. Because HLA typing was unavailable for some donors at each locus, only the typed subset was used in association tests. V-gene and J-gene trimming of TCR beta chains was associated with a missense DCLRE1C variant in a later genetic analysis, and the association was replicated in an independent cohort. In a later analysis, 15,000 to 20,000 TCR beta sequences were associated with specific HLA alleles at a false discovery rate of 0.05. A further reported finding was that TCR beta sequences accurately predicted the HLA-A and HLA-B alleles for most subjects in the first cohort. In a later analysis, HLA-associated TCR beta chains showed more clonal expansion and lower generation probabilities than non-associated chains that were equally common.

Details on this clone: Its antigen is currently not known. No clone much larger than this one lies a single base away; base qualities are absent.

Per the germline V gene (reference sequence), SEHNR is the CDR1 and FQNEAQ is the CDR2. The CDR3 contains 14 residues, cysteine and phenylalanine counted. Just CDR3 DNA is preserved here, 42 bases in frame from base 1. The V end loses 1 base and the J end loses 5 bases, and a stretch of 9 bases separates them. Sequencing input: PBMCs. The chain employs TRBV7-9 and TRBJ2-1; the D gene remains uncertain. The TCR comes from a man in his late teens or twenties in good health and CMV-seronegative. In nucleotides, the sequence is TGTGCCAGCAGCTTAGTTTCGGTAGACAATGAGCAGTTCTTC. It is translated as CASSLVSVDNEQFF.